This record covers a single T cell receptor (beta chain). The assay was immunoSEQ multiplex PCR, and TCRdb's table has in-frame clones only and misses some. This table has roughly 200,000 clones, approximately 82% appearing once. J gave up 8 bases and V 1 base, and 7 bases lay outside the gene matches. The CDR3 covers 15 residues. Germline loops: CDR1 LNHDA, CDR2 SQIVND (reference sequence). The data were taken from a study of blood T cell repertoires in COVID-19. The chain uses TRBV19 and TRBJ1-4; 7 bases agree with TRBD1. This receptor was taken from a man aged 40-50 years with active or convalescent COVID-19. The sequenced material came from peripheral blood. Here the CDR3 DNA reads TGTGCCAGTAGTATAGGACAGGGCCGTGGCGAAAAACTGTTTTTT. Protein sequence: CASSIGQGRGEKLFF.